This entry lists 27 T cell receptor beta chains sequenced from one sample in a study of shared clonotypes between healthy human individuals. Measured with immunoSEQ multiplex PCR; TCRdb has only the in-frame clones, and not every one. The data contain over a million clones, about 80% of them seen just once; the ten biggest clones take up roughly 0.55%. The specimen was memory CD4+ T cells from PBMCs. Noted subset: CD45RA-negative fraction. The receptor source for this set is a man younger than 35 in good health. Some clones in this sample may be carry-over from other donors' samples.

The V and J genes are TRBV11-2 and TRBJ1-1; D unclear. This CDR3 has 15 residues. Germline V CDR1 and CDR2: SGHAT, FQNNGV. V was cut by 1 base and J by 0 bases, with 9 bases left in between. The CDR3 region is CASSLAGGLNTEAFF. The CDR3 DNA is TGTGCCAGCAGCTTAGCCGGAGGCCTGAACACTGAAGCTTTCTTT.

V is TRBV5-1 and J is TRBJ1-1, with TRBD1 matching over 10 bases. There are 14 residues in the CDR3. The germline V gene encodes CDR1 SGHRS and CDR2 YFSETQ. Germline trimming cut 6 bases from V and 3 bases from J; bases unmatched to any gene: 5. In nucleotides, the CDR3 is TGCGCCAGCAAATTGGACAGGGGGGACACTGAAGCTTTCTTT. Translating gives CASKLDRGDTEAFF.

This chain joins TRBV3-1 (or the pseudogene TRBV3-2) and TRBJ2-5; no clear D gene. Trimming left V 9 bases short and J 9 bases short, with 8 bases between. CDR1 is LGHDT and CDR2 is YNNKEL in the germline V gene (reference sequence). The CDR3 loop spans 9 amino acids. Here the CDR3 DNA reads TGTGCCAGTGGCGTCCCCCAGTACTTC. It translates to CASGVPQYF.

CDR3 nucleotide sequence: TGTGCCAGCAGCTTGGAACTAGTCCCCTACGAGCAGTACTTC. As protein: CASSLELVPYEQYF. This chain connects TRBV5-4 to TRBJ2-7; D is perhaps TRBD2 (5 bases). The V gene lost 0 bases and the J gene lost 2 bases, with 9 bases spanning the gap. CDR3 length: 14 amino acids. The germline V gene has CDR1 SGHNT and CDR2 YYREEE (reference sequence).

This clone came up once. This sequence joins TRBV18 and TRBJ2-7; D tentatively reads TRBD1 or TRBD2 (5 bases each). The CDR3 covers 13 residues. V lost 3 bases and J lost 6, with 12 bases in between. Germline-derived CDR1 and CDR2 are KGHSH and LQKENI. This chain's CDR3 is CASSPRDVGEQYF. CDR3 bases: TGTGCCAGCTCACCCCGGGACGTTGGCGAGCAGTACTTC.

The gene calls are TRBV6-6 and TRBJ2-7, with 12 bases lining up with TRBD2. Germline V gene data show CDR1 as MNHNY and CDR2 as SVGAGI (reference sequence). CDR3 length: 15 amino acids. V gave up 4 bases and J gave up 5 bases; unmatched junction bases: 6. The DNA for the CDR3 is TGTGCCAGCAGTTCTCCTAGCGGGAGGGGCGACGAGCAGTACTTC. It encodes CASSSPSGRGDEQYF.

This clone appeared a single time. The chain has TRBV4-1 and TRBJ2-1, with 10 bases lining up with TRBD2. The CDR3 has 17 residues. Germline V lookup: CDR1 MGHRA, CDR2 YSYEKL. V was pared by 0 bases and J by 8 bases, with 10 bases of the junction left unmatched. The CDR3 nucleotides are TGCGCCAGCAGCCAAGACGTCACTAGCGGGAAAGCCTATGAGCAGTTCTTC. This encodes CASSQDVTSGKAYEQFF.

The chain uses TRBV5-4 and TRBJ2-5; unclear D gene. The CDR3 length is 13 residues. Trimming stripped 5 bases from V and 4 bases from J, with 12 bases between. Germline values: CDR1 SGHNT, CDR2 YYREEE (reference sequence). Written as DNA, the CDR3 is TGTGCCAGCAGACCATGGGCAACAGAGACCCAGTACTTC. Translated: CASRPWATETQYF.

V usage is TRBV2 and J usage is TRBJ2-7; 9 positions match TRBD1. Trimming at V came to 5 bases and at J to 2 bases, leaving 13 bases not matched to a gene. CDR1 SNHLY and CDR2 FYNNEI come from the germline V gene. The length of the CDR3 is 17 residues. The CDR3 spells CASSKTTGQGGAYEQYF. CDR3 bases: TGTGCCAGCAGTAAGACAACGGGACAGGGAGGCGCCTACGAGCAGTACTTC. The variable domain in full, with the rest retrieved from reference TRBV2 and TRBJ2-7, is EPEVTQTPSHQVTQMGQEVILRCVPISNHLYFYWYRQILGQKVEFLVSFYNNEISEKSEIFDDQFSVERPDGSNFTLKIRSTKLEDSAMYFCASSKTTGQGGAYEQYFGPGTRLTVT.

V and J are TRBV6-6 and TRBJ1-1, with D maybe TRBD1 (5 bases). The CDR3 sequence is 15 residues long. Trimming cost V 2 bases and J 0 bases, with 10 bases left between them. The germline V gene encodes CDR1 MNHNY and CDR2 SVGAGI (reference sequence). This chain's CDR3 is CASSYGPGLNTEAFF. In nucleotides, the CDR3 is TGTGCCAGCAGTTACGGTCCAGGGTTGAACACTGAAGCTTTCTTT.

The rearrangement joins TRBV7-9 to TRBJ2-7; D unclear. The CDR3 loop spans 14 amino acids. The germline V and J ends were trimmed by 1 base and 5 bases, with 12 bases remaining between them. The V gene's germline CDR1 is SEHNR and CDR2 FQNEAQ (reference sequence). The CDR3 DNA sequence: TGTGCCAGCAGCTTAGGTAGTCACGCGGACGAGCAGTACTTC. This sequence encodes CASSLGSHADEQYF.

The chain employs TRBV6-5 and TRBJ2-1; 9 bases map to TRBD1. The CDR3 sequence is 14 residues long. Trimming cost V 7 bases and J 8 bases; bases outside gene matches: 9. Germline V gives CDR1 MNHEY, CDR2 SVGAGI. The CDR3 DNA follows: TGTGCCAGCACAAGACAGGGGGTTCGCGATGAGCAGTTCTTC. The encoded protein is CASTRQGVRDEQFF.

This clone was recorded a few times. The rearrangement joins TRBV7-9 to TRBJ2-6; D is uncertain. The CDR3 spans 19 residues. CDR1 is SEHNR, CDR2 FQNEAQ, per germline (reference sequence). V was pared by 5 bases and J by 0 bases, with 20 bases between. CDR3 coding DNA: TGTGCCAGCAGCGTAAATATCGGTTTAGGGTTCTCTGGGGCCAACGTCCTGACTTTC. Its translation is CASSVNIGLGFSGANVLTF.

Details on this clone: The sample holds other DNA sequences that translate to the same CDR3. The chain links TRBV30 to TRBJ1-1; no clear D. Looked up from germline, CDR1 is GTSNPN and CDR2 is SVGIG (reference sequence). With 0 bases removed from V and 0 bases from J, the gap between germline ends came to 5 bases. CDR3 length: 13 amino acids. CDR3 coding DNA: TGTGCCTGGAGTGTCGGAATGAACACTGAAGCTTTCTTT. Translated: CAWSVGMNTEAFF. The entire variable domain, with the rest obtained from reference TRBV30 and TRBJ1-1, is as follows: SQTIHQWPATLVQPVGSPLSLECTVEGTSNPNLYWYRQAAGRGLQLLFYSVGIGQISSEVPQNLSASRPQDRQFILSSKKLLLSDSGFYLCAWSVGMNTEAFFGQGTRLTVV.

The CDR3 loop reads CASSYSWSGEETQYF. The CDR3 coding sequence is TGTGCCAGCAGTTACTCTTGGTCAGGGGAAGAGACCCAGTACTTC. V gene TRBV6-5 combines with J gene TRBJ2-5; the D gene is possibly TRBD1 (6 bases). The ends were cut back, 0 bases at V and 3 bases at J, with 11 bases in the middle. CDR3 length equals 15 residues. CDR1 and CDR2 from the germline V gene are MNHEY and SVGAGI.

This CDR3 is CAWSVSGVRETQYF. In nucleotides, the CDR3 is TGTGCCTGGAGTGTATCAGGGGTAAGAGAGACCCAGTACTTC. The chain recombines TRBV30 with TRBJ2-5; maybe TRBD1 (6 bases). Trimming removed 0 bases from V and 4 bases from J, with 12 bases in between. This CDR3 comprises 14 residues. The V gene's germline CDR1 is GTSNPN and CDR2 SVGIG (reference sequence). Looking up the rest from reference TRBV30 and TRBJ2-5 gives the full variable domain: SQTIHQWPATLVQPVGSPLSLECTVEGTSNPNLYWYRQAAGRGLQLLFYSVGIGQISSEVPQNLSASRPQDRQFILSSKKLLLSDSGFYLCAWSVSGVRETQYFGPGTRLLVL.

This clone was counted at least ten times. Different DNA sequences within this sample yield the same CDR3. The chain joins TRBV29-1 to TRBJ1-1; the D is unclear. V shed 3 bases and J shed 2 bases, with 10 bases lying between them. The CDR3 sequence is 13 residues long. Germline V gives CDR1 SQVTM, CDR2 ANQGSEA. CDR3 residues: CSVDTSVNTEAFF. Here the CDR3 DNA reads TGCAGCGTTGATACGTCGGTTAACACTGAAGCTTTCTTT.

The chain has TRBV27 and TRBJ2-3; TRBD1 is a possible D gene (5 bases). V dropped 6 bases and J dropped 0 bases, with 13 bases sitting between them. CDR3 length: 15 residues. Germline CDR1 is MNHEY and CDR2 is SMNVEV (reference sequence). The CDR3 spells CASSSDAGSTDTQYF. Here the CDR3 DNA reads TGTGCCAGCAGCTCTGATGCAGGGAGCACAGATACGCAGTATTTT.

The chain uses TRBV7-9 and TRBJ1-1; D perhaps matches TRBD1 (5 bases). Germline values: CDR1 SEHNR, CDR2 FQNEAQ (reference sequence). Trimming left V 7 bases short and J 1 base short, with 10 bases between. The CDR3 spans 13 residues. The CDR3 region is CASKPTGNTEAFF. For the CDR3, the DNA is TGTGCCAGCAAGCCAACAGGGAACACTGAAGCTTTCTTT.

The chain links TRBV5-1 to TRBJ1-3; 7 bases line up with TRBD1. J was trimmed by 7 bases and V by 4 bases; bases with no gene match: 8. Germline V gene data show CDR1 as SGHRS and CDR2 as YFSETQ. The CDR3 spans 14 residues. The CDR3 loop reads CASSQGGTANTIYF. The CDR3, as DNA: TGCGCCAGCAGCCAAGGGGGGACAGCCAACACCATATATTTT.

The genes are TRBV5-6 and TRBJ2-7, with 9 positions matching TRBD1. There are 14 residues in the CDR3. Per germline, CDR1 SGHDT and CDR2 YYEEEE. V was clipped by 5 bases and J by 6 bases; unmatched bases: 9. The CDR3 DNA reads TGTGCCAGCAGTCCGGGACAGGGCCGGGGCGAGCAGTACTTC. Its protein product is CASSPGQGRGEQYF. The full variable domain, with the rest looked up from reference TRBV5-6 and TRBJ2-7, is DAGVTQSPTHLIKTRGQQVTLRCSPKSGHDTVSWYQQALGQGPQFIFQYYEEEERQRGNFPDRFSGHQFPNYSSELNVNALLLGDSALYLCASSPGQGRGEQYFGPGTRLTVT.

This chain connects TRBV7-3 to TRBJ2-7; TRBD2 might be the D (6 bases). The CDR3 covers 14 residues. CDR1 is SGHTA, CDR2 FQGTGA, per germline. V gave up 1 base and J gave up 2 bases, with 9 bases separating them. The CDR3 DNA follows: TGTGCCAGCAGCTTAAGTGGCGGGGCCTACGAGCAGTACTTC. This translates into CASSLSGGAYEQYF.

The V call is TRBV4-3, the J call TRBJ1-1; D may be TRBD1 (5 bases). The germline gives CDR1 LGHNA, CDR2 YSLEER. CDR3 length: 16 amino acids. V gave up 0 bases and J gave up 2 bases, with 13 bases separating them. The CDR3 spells CASSQDFSGINTEAFF. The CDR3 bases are TGCGCCAGCAGCCAAGATTTTTCAGGGATAAACACTGAAGCTTTCTTT.

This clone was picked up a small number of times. The CDR3 spells CASSFWGASYEQYF. The CDR3 nucleotides are TGCGCCAGCAGCTTCTGGGGGGCCTCCTACGAGCAGTACTTC. The V gene is TRBV5-1, the J gene TRBJ2-7, with D perhaps matching TRBD1 or TRBD2 (6 bases each). V lost 2 bases to trimming and J lost 0 bases, with 9 bases between them. The germline V gene encodes CDR1 SGHRS and CDR2 YFSETQ. The CDR3 loop spans 14 amino acids.

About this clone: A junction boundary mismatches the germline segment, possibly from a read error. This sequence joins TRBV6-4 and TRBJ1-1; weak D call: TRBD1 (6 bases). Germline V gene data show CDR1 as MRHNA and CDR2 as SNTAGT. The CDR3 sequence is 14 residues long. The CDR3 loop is CASSDSPGVRGDVW. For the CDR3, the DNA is TGTGCCAGCAGTGACTCGCCGGGTGTCAGGGGCGACGTTTGG.

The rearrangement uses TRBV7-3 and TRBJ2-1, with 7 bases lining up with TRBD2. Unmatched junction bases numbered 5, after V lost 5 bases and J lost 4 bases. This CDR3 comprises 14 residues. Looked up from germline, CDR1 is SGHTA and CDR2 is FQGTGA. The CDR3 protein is CASSQSGIYNEQFF. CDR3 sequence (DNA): TGTGCCAGCAGCCAAAGCGGGATATACAATGAGCAGTTCTTC.

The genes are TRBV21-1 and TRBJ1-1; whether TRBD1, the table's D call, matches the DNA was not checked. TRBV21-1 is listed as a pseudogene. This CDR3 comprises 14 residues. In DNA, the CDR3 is TGTGCCAGCAGCAAAAACAGGACGTACACTGAAGCTTTCTTT. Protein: CASSKNRTYTEAFF.